Following are 22 T cell receptor beta chains from one sample sequenced in a study of cytomegalovirus exposure and HLA in healthy donors. Using immunoSEQ multiplex PCR, the repertoire was profiled, and TCRdb retains in-frame clones only, with some absent. The sample lists 110,000 to 150,000 clones, approximately 90% occurring once. The sequenced sample consisted of PBMCs. The receptors stem from a man aged 18 to 30 in good health and CMV-seronegative.

V is TRBV5-6 and J is TRBJ2-7; 7 bases agree with TRBD2. Germline V gene data show CDR1 as SGHDT and CDR2 as YYEEEE. V shed 0 bases and J 6 bases; nucleotides not matched to a gene: 0. The CDR3 is 12 amino acids. The CDR3 protein is CASSLGEGEQYF. CDR3 DNA: TGTGCCAGCAGCTTGGGGGAGGGCGAGCAGTACTTC. The full variable domain, rest sourced from reference TRBV5-6 and TRBJ2-7, is DAGVTQSPTHLIKTRGQQVTLRCSPKSGHDTVSWYQQALGQGPQFIFQYYEEEERQRGNFPDRFSGHQFPNYSSELNVNALLLGDSALYLCASSLGEGEQYFGPGTRLTVT.

This rearrangement joins TRBV10-3 to TRBJ2-1; 8 bases map to TRBD2. The V and J ends lost 3 bases and 2 bases, in that order; junction bases with no gene match: 3. This CDR3 is 15 amino acids long. CDR1 ENHRY and CDR2 SYGVKD come from the germline V gene. CDR3 in DNA: TGTGCCATCAGTGACCGGCGGGGGGCCTACAATGAGCAGTTCTTC. It encodes CAISDRRGAYNEQFF.

The chain recombines TRBV11-3 with TRBJ2-7; D is ambiguous. Germline CDR1 SGHNT, CDR2 YENEEA. V was trimmed by 3 bases and J by 5 bases, leaving 11 bases between them. The CDR3 consists of 13 residues. CDR3 in amino acids: CASSFGLGDEQYV. CDR3 nucleotide sequence: TGTGCCAGCAGCTTTGGCCTAGGAGACGAGCAGTACGTC.

V gene TRBV29-1 combines with J gene TRBJ1-1; no clear D. CDR1 and CDR2 (germline): SQVTM, ANQGSEA. The CDR3 is made up of 14 amino acids. Trimming shortened V by 7 bases and J by 3 bases, and 18 bases separated the two germline ends. The CDR3 protein is CSAPQAGVDTEAFF. The CDR3 region has the DNA TGCAGCGCTCCTCAGGCGGGAGTGGACACTGAAGCTTTCTTT.

The gene calls are TRBV2 and TRBJ1-3, with a weak D call TRBD1 (5 bases). V lost 4 bases, J lost 2 bases, and 12 bases lay in between. Germline assignment: CDR1 SNHLY and CDR2 FYNNEI. The CDR3 contains 15 residues. CDR3 coding DNA: TGTGCCAGCAGTGGGGGTGCGGGGGCTGGAAACACCATATATTTT. Translated, it gives CASSGGAGAGNTIYF.

This sequence joins TRBV25-1 and TRBJ2-3, with D maybe TRBD2 (5 bases). CDR1 and CDR2 from the germline V gene are MGHDK and SYGVNS. The CDR3 is 16 residues long. Trimming removed 4 bases at V and 3 bases at J, with 17 bases between. CDR3 residues: CASSAPVGGLTDTQYF. DNA for the CDR3: TGTGCCAGCAGTGCCCCTGTGGGCGGGTTGACAGATACGCAGTATTTT.

The V gene is TRBV2, the J gene TRBJ1-2, with D unresolved. Germline V gives CDR1 SNHLY, CDR2 FYNNEI. V gave up 2 bases and J gave up 4 bases, with 8 bases separating them. CDR3 length: 13 residues. The CDR3 sequence is CASSESQIYGYTF. The CDR3 DNA reads TGTGCCAGCAGTGAATCACAGATCTATGGCTACACCTTC.

The chain is built from TRBV7-6 and TRBJ1-2; 9 bases are a match to TRBD1. Germline CDR1 SGHVS, CDR2 FNYEAQ. The CDR3 is made up of 15 amino acids. V dropped 2 bases and J dropped 5; count of bases not matched to a gene: 6. The CDR3 DNA sequence: TGTGCCAGCAGCTTATCCGGGACAGGGACATATGGCTACACCTTC. Translated, it gives CASSLSGTGTYGYTF.

CDR3 DNA sequence: TGTGCCAGCAGATCTCAGGGGTCTGGCTACACCTTC. It specifies CASRSQGSGYTF. This sequence joins TRBV27 and TRBJ1-2, with D possibly matching TRBD1 (6 bases). The CDR3 length is 12 residues. Per germline, CDR1 MNHEY and CDR2 SMNVEV (reference sequence). V lost 6 bases and J 7 bases, leaving 12 bases between the germline ends.

This clone has a single count. This chain links TRBV4-1 with TRBJ2-2; D possibly corresponds to TRBD1 (6 bases). The V gene lost 0 bases and the J gene lost 0 bases, with 11 bases spanning the gap. The CDR3 is 17 amino acids. Per germline, CDR1 MGHRA and CDR2 YSYEKL. CDR3 sequence reads: CASSQELGHPNTGELFF. The CDR3 coding sequence is TGCGCCAGCAGCCAAGAGCTGGGACATCCGAACACCGGGGAGCTGTTTTTT.

The rearrangement uses TRBV28 and TRBJ2-2; TRBD1 matches at 9 bases. This CDR3 contains 16 residues. After removal of 2 bases from V and 6 bases from J, the junction contained 7 bases not matched to a gene. The germline gives CDR1 MDHEN, CDR2 SYDVKM. The DNA for the CDR3 is TGTGCCAGCAGTTTAGAGGGACAGGGAGTGTCCGGGGAGCTGTTTTTT. It encodes CASSLEGQGVSGELFF.

V gene TRBV10-3 combines with J gene TRBJ1-4; TRBD1 agrees at 9 bases. Germline trimming cut 10 bases from V and 6 bases from J; bases unmatched to any gene: 9. CDR1 is ENHRY, CDR2 SYGVKD, per germline. The CDR3 has 14 amino acids. The CDR3 protein is CASQQGASDEKLFF. For the CDR3, the DNA is TGTGCCAGCCAACAGGGGGCATCGGATGAAAAACTGTTTTTT.

Within the sample, this clone is medium-sized (0.01 to 0.1%). The chain recombines TRBV6-4 with TRBJ2-3; 8 nucleotides match TRBD2. In germline, CDR1 is MRHNA, CDR2 SNTAGT. The CDR3 covers 15 residues. Losses at the gene ends were 3 bases for V and 5 bases for J; bases not matched to a gene: 7. The CDR3 sequence is CASSEKAGGGDTQYF. The DNA for the CDR3 is TGTGCCAGCAGTGAGAAGGCGGGGGGAGGAGATACGCAGTATTTT.

The genes are TRBV18 and TRBJ2-1; D perhaps matches TRBD2 (6 bases). The V gene lost 6 bases and the J gene lost 9 bases, with 24 bases spanning the gap. Germline lookup yields CDR1 KGHSH and CDR2 LQKENI. CDR3 length equals 16 residues. The CDR3 nucleotides read TGTGCCAGCTCCCAGGACCAGTTCCCACCGCGGGGTGAGCAGTTCTTC. Its translation: CASSQDQFPPRGEQFF.

The CDR3, as DNA: TGTGCCAGCAGCGTAGAGGGGGCCGGGGAGCTGTTTTTT. This codes for CASSVEGAGELFF. The chain combines TRBV9 with TRBJ2-2, with D possibly being TRBD1 (6 bases). The germline gives CDR1 SGDLS, CDR2 YYNGEE. This CDR3 is 13 amino acids long. Between the trimmed V and J ends, which lost 0 bases and 6 bases, there was a span of 6 bases.

J is TRBJ2-3 and V is TRBV27; 11 bases match TRBD2. The CDR3 is 16 amino acids. Germline V gene data show CDR1 as MNHEY and CDR2 as SMNVEV (reference sequence). The V and J ends lost 5 bases and 6 bases, in that order; junction bases with no gene match: 10. This chain's CDR3 is CASSRLAGTPLDTQYF. CDR3 coding DNA: TGTGCCAGCAGTCGACTAGCGGGAACTCCTTTGGATACGCAGTATTTT.

The rearrangement joins TRBV11-2 to TRBJ2-1; TRBD2 aligns across 8 bases. The V segment lost 2 bases and the J segment 2 bases; nucleotides outside the gene matches: 5. The CDR3 loop spans 16 amino acids. Germline V lookup: CDR1 SGHAT, CDR2 FQNNGV. CDR3 bases: TGTGCCAGCAGCTTAAAACTAGCGGATCCCTACAATGAGCAGTTCTTC. Amino acids: CASSLKLADPYNEQFF.

The rearrangement joins TRBV30 to TRBJ2-3, with D possibly matching TRBD2 (5 bases). V lost 7 bases, J lost 4 bases, and 15 bases lay in between. The CDR3 totals 13 residues. From germline, CDR1 is GTSNPN and CDR2 SVGIG (reference sequence). The CDR3 sequence: CASRLYGADTQYF. CDR3 bases: TGTGCCTCCCGCTTATACGGGGCAGATACGCAGTATTTT.

This clone was found a few times. The V gene is TRBV21-1, the J gene TRBJ1-2. TRBV21-1 is shown as a pseudogene. The CDR3 extends over 16 amino acids. CDR3 in DNA: TGTGCCAGCAGCAAAGAATCAGGAGGGGATAACTATGGCTACACCTTC. Its translation is CASSKESGGDNYGYTF.

This clone was detected many times. The CDR3 DNA reads TGTGCCAGTAGTAAACAGCTGAACACTGAAGCTTTCTTT. The encoded protein is CASSKQLNTEAFF. V and J are TRBV19 and TRBJ1-1, with D hard to call. Germline CDR1 and CDR2: LNHDA and SQIVND (reference sequence). The ends were cut back, 4 bases at V and 0 bases at J, with 6 bases in the middle. This CDR3 has 13 residues.

This CDR3 is CASSLESIEETQYF. CDR3 DNA: TGTGCCAGCAGCTTAGAGTCGATTGAGGAGACCCAGTACTTC. The chain carries TRBV7-8 and TRBJ2-5, with D hard to call. The CDR3 consists of 14 residues. Trimming took off 1 base at V and 5 bases at J, with 11 bases between the two ends. CDR1 and CDR2 (germline): SGHVS, FQNEAQ.

The gene calls are TRBV5-1 and TRBJ2-5; tentative D call: TRBD2 (6 bases). V lost 4 bases, J lost 5 bases, and 18 bases lay in between. Per the germline V gene, CDR1 is SGHRS and CDR2 is YFSETQ. This CDR3 spans 15 amino acids. The CDR3 bases are TGCGCCAGCAGCGCCGGGGACGGGGCGGGGGAGACCCAGTACTTC. Translated: CASSAGDGAGETQYF.